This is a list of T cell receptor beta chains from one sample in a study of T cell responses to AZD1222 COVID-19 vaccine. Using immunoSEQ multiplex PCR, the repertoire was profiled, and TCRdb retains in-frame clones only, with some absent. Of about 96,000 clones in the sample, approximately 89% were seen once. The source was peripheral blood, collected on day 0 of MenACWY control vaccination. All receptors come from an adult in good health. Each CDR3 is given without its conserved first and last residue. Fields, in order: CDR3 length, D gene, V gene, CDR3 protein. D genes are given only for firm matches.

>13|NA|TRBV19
ASSIRDTRGDTQY
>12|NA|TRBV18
ASSGGTRGETQY
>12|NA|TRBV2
ASSDGGGREKLF
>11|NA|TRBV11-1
ASSLDRMETQY
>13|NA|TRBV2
ASSQDSRSYNEQF
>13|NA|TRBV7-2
ASSLGQQNTGELF
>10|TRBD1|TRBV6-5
ASKTGNEKLF
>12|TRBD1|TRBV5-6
ASTRTGIWAEAF
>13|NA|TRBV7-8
ASSLVWAREGGAF
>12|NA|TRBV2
ASRNEGGISEAF
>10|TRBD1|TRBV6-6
ASRQGVHEQY
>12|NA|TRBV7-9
ASSFLHRNTEAF
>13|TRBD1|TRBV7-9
ASSPLGTGHTEAF
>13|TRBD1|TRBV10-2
ASSGTGTSRYEQY
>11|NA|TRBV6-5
ASRPGRNQPQH
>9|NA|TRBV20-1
SARGGDTQY
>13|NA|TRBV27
ASSWDPQGNYGYT
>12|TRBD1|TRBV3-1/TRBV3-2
ASSQGQGHTEAF
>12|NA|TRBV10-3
AISGTGGAQPQH
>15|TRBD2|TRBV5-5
ASSLFSGGPYTGELF
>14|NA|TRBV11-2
ASSLEGSGHNQPQH
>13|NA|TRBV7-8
ASSFGGADNSPLH
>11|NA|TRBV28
ASSPGTNYGYT
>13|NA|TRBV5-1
ASSLGVIGEQPQH
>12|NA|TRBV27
ASRLTAYNSPLH
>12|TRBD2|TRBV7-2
ASSLPGLASEQY